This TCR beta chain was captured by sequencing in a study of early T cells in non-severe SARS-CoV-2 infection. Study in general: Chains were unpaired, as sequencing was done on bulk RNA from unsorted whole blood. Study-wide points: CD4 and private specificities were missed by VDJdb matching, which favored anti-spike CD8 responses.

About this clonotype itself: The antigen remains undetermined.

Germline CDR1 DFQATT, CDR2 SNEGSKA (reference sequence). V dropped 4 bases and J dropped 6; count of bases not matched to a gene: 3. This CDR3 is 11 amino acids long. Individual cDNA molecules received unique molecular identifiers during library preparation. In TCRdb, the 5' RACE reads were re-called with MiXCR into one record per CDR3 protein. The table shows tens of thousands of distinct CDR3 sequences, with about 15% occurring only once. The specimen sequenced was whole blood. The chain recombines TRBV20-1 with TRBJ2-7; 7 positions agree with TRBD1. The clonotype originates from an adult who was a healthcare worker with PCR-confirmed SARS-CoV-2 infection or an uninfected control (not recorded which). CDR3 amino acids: CSATYRGEQYF. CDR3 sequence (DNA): TGCAGTGCTACCTACAGGGGCGAGCAGTACTTC.